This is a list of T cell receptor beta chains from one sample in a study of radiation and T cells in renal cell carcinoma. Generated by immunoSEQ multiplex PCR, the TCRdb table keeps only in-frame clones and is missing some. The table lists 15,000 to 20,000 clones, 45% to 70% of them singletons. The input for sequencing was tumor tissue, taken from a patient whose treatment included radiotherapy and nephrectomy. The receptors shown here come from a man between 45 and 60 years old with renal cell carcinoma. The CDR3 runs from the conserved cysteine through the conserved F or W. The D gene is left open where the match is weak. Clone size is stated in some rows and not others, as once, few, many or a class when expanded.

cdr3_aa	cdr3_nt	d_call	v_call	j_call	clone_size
CASTQRRVLDSPLHF	TGTGCCAGCACCCAAAGAAGGGTATTGGATTCACCCCTCCACTTT	.	TRBV6-1	TRBJ1-6	few
CASSASAGNPYEQYF	TGTGCCAGCAGTGCGTCGGCAGGGAACCCCTACGAGCAGTACTTC	.	TRBV2	TRBJ2-7	.
CASSLDVSSDTQYF	TGTGCCAGCAGCTTAGACGTTAGTTCAGATACGCAGTATTTT	.	TRBV11-2	TRBJ2-3	.
CASSLPSGGTNEKLFF	TGTGCCAGCAGCCTCCCCTCAGGGGGGACTAATGAAAAACTGTTTTTT	TRBD1	TRBV7-9	TRBJ1-4	.
CASSRTAGGVQPQHF	TGTGCCAGCAGCCGCACGGCAGGGGGCGTTCAGCCCCAGCATTTT	TRBD1	TRBV7-8	TRBJ1-5	.
CASSEDFVTLGLAGNTGELFF	TGTGCCAGCAGTGAAGACTTTGTCACACTAGGACTAGCGGGGAACACCGGGGAGCTGTTTTTT	TRBD2	TRBV6-1	TRBJ2-2	.
CASSLAGTGRVYEQFF	TGCGCCAGCAGCTTGGCAGGGACAGGGCGCGTTTATGAGCAGTTCTTC	TRBD1	TRBV5-1	TRBJ2-1	.
CASSVFRPGQNKETQYF	TGTGCCAGCAGTGTCTTTCGTCCGGGACAGAATAAAGAGACCCAGTACTTC	TRBD1	TRBV25-1	TRBJ2-5	.
CASTDGRNYGYTF	TGTGCCAGCACCGACGGGCGGAACTATGGCTACACCTTC	.	TRBV6-6	TRBJ1-2	.
CASSLSGVYGYTF	TGTGCCAGCAGCTTATCAGGGGTCTATGGCTACACCTTC	.	TRBV5-4	TRBJ1-2	few
CASNNGKGQGIKETQYF	TGTGCCAGCAACAATGGAAAAGGACAGGGAATAAAAGAGACCCAGTACTTC	.	TRBV21-1	TRBJ2-5	once
CASRKEGLGELFF	TGTGCCAGCAGAAAGGAGGGGCTCGGGGAGCTGTTTTTT	.	TRBV7-9	TRBJ2-2	.
CASRGHMGQPQHF	TGTGCCAGCAGAGGACATATGGGACAGCCCCAGCATTTT	.	TRBV27	TRBJ1-5	.
CAINSDRVTHPAGNTIYF	TGTGCCATCAATTCGGACAGGGTTACCCATCCCGCCGGAAACACCATATATTTT	TRBD1	TRBV10-3	TRBJ1-3	.
CAVNRENEQFF	TGTGCCGTGAACCGGGAGAATGAGCAGTTCTTC	.	TRBV27	TRBJ2-1	.
CASSLRMTTDIGELFF	TGCGCCAGCAGCTTACGGATGACCACCGATATCGGGGAGCTGTTTTTT	.	TRBV5-1	TRBJ2-2	.
CASSRGPGVGEQYF	TGTGCCAGCAGCCGGGGCCCGGGGGTAGGGGAGCAGTACTTC	.	TRBV7-2	TRBJ2-7	.
CASSGVGTSLETQYF	TGTGCCAGCAGTGGGGTAGGGACTAGTTTGGAGACCCAGTACTTC	TRBD2	TRBV2	TRBJ2-5	.
CASSVGYGSGNTIYF	TGTGCCAGCAGCGTAGGCTACGGCTCTGGAAACACCATATATTTT	.	TRBV9	TRBJ1-3	.
CASSQDLTGFHYEQYF	TGTGCCAGCAGCCAAGATCTAACAGGGTTCCACTACGAGCAGTACTTC	.	TRBV4-2	TRBJ2-7	few
CASSLIGRGISYGYTF	TGTGCCAGCAGTTTAATCGGGAGAGGGATAAGCTATGGCTACACCTTC	.	TRBV27	TRBJ1-2	few
CASSESRVRTEAFF	TGCGCCAGCAGTGAGTCGAGGGTCAGGACTGAAGCTTTCTTT	.	TRBV10-2	TRBJ1-1	.
CASRDTGPQFRAQHF	TGCGCCAGCAGAGACACAGGGCCCCAATTCAGAGCCCAGCATTTT	.	TRBV10-1	TRBJ1-5	.
CASSPVPNEQFF	TGTGCCAGCAGCCCAGTCCCTAATGAGCAGTTCTTC	.	TRBV7-9	TRBJ2-1	.
CASSLPASGSGDTQYF	TGTGCCAGCAGTCTCCCCGCTAGCGGGAGCGGGGATACGCAGTATTTT	TRBD2	TRBV28	TRBJ2-3	.
CASSSGQLQRGTGELFF	TGTGCCAGCAGCTCTGGACAACTCCAAAGGGGCACCGGGGAGCTGTTTTTT	.	TRBV9	TRBJ2-2	few